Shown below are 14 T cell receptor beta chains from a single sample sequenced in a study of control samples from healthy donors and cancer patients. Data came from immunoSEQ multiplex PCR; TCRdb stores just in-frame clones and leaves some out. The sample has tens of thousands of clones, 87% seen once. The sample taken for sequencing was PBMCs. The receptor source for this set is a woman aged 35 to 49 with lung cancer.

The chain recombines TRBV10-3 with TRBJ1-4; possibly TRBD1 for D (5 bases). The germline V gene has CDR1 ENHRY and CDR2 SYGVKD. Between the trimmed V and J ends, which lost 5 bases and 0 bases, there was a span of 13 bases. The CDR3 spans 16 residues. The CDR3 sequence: CAISRNVGATNEKLFF. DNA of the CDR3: TGTGCCATCAGTCGCAACGTAGGGGCAACTAATGAAAAACTGTTTTTT.

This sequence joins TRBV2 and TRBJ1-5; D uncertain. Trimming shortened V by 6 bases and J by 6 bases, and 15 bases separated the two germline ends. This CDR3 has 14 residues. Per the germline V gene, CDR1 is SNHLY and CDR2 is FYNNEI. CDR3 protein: CASSEERGFQPQHF. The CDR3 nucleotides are TGTGCCAGCAGCGAGGAGCGGGGATTTCAGCCCCAGCATTTT.

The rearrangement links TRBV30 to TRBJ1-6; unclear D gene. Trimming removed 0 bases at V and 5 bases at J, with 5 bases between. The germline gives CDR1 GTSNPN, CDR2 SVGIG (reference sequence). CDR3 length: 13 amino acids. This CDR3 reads CAWSVGDNSPLHF. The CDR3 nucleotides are TGTGCCTGGAGTGTAGGCGATAATTCACCCCTCCACTTT.

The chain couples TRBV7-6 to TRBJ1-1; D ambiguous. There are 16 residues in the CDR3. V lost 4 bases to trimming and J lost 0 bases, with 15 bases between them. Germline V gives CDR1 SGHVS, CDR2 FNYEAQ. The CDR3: CASSSHKQDVNTEAFF. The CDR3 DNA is TGTGCCAGCAGCTCACACAAGCAGGATGTGAACACTGAAGCTTTCTTT.

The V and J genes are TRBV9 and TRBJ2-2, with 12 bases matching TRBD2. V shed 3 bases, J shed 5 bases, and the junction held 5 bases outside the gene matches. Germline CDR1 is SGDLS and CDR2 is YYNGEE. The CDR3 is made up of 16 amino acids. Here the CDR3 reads CASSATSGGYTGELFF. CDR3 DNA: TGTGCCAGCAGCGCGACTAGCGGGGGATATACCGGGGAGCTGTTTTTT.

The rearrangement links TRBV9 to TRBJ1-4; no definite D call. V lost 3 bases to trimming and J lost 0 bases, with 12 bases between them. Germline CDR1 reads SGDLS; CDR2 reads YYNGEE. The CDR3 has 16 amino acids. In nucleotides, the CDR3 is TGTGCCAGCAGCGCAGTACCGCCCGCAACTAATGAAAAACTGTTTTTT. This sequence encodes CASSAVPPATNEKLFF.

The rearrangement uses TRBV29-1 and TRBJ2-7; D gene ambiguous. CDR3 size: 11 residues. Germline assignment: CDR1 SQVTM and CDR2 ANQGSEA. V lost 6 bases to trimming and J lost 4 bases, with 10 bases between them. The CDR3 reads CSVTDSYEQYF. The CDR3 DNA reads TGCAGCGTAACGGATTCTTACGAGCAGTACTTC.

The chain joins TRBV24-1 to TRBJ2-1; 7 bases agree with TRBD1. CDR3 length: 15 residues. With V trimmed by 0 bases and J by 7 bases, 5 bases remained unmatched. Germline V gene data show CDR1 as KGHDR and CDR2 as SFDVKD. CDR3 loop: CATSDLDRERNEQFF. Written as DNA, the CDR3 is TGTGCCACCAGTGATTTGGACAGGGAGAGGAATGAGCAGTTCTTC.

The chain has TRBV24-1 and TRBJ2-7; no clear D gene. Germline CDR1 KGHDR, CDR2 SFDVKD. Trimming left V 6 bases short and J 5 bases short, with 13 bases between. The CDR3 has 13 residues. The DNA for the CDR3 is TGTGCCACCAGTAGGAGTTCATGGCACGAGCAGTACTTC. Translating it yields CATSRSSWHEQYF.

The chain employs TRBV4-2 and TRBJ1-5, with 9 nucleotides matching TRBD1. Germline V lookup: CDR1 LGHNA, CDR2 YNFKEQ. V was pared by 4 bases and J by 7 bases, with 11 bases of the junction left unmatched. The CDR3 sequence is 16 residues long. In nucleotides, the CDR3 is TGTGCCAGCAGCCGCGAATTGGGACAGGGTGTCCAGCCCCAGCATTTT. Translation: CASSRELGQGVQPQHF.

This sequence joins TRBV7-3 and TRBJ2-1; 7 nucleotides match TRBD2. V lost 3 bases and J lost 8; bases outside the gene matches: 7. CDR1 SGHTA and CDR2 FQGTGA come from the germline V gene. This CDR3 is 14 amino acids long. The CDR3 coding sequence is TGTGCCAGCAGCTTGGCGGGGGTATGGGATGAGCAGTTCTTC. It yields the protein CASSLAGVWDEQFF.

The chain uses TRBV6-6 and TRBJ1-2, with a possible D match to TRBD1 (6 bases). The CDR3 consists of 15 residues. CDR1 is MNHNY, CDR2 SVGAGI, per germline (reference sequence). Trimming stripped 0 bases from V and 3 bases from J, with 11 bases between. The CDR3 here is CASSYSPAGDYGYTF. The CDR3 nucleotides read TGTGCCAGCAGTTACTCCCCGGCAGGGGACTATGGCTACACCTTC.

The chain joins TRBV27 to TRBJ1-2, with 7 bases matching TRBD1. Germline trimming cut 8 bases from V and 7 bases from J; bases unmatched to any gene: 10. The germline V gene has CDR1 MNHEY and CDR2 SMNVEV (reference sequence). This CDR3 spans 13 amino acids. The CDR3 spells CASAQPGGIGYTF. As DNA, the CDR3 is TGTGCCAGCGCCCAACCAGGGGGAATTGGCTACACCTTC.

The CDR3 nucleotides read TGTGCCAGCAGGGACCGAAGCTCTGGAAACACCATATATTTT. Translation: CASRDRSSGNTIYF. The chain links TRBV5-4 to TRBJ1-3; D uncertain. V was clipped by 5 bases and J by 0 bases, with 9 bases between them. This CDR3 contains 14 residues. Germline assignment: CDR1 SGHNT and CDR2 YYREEE (reference sequence). Variable domain in full (rest from reference TRBV5-4 and TRBJ1-3): ETGVTQSPTHLIKTRGQQVTLRCSSQSGHNTVSWYQQALGQGPQFIFQYYREEENGRGNFPPRFSGLQFPNYSSELNVNALELDDSALYLCASRDRSSGNTIYFGEGSWLTVV.